Shown below are 26 T cell receptor beta chains from a single sample sequenced in a study of blood T cell repertoires in COVID-19. Sequenced by immunoSEQ multiplex PCR; TCRdb stores in-frame clones only, minus some. The sample yields hundreds of thousands of clones, under 95% seen once. Sequencing was performed on PBMCs or T cells enriched from blood (not recorded which). The source is a young woman who had recovered from COVID-19.

This chain joins TRBV12-3 or TRBV12-4 and TRBJ1-2, with 7 bases identical to TRBD1. J was trimmed by 4 bases and V by 2 bases; bases with no gene match: 1. The CDR3 loop spans 13 amino acids. CDR3 bases: TGTGCCAGCAGTTTACGGACAGGCTATGGCTACACCTTC. This encodes CASSLRTGYGYTF.

The chain joins TRBV5-5 to TRBJ1-2; D is perhaps TRBD1 (6 bases). The V and J ends lost 0 bases and 5 bases respectively, with 14 bases between them. The CDR3 spans 15 residues. Germline values: CDR1 SGHKS, CDR2 YYEKEE (reference sequence). CDR3 sequence reads: CASSLVEGVKYGYTF. CDR3 in DNA: TGTGCCAGCAGCTTGGTCGAGGGGGTGAAATATGGCTACACCTTC.

This clone appeared a single time. The genes are TRBV11-3 and TRBJ1-2; the match to TRBD1 covers 8 bases. The V gene's germline CDR1 is SGHNT and CDR2 YENEEA. The CDR3 is made up of 13 amino acids. V lost 6 bases and J lost 13; bases outside the gene matches: 13. The CDR3 region is CASSSLQGDGCTF. As DNA, the CDR3 is TGTGCCAGCAGTTCGTTACAGGGGGACGGGTGCACCTTC.

This CDR3 reads CSASLGVQPQHF. CDR3 DNA: TGCAGTGCTAGTCTCGGGGTACAGCCCCAGCATTTT. The V call is TRBV20-1, the J call TRBJ1-5; D gene ambiguous. V shed 3 bases and J shed 7 bases, with 10 bases lying between them. Germline values: CDR1 DFQATT, CDR2 SNEGSKA (reference sequence). This CDR3 comprises 12 residues.

As regards this clone: This may come from a read error, since a much larger clone is one base off. Other nucleotide sequences from this sample produce the same CDR3. The chain employs TRBV15 and TRBJ2-7; D possibly corresponds to TRBD2 (5 bases). V was clipped by 0 bases and J by 0 bases, with 9 bases between them. The CDR3 has 15 residues. Germline CDR1 reads LNHNV; CDR2 reads YYDKDF (reference sequence). CDR3 in amino acids: CATSRDRGSSYEQYF. The DNA of the CDR3 is TGTGCCACCAGCAGAGATCGAGGGAGCTCCTACGAGCAGTACTTC. The variable domain in full, completed from reference TRBV15 and TRBJ2-7, reads DAMVIQNPRYQVTQFGKPVTLSCSQTLNHNVMYWYQQKSSQAPKLLFHYYDKDFNNEADTPDNFQSRRPNTSFCFLDIRSPGLGDTAMYLCATSRDRGSSYEQYFGPGTRLTVT.

The rearrangement uses TRBV11-2 and TRBJ2-6, with D possibly being TRBD1 (6 bases). The V gene's germline CDR1 is SGHAT and CDR2 FQNNGV. The V end lost 5 bases, the J end lost 4 bases, and 12 bases lay between the germline ends. This CDR3 region has 15 residues. CDR3 loop: CASSHRVSGANVLTF. The CDR3 coding sequence is TGTGCCAGCAGCCACAGGGTGTCCGGGGCCAACGTCCTGACTTTC.

This chain links TRBV20-1 with TRBJ2-7; D call uncertain. V dropped 0 bases and J dropped 9 bases, with 9 bases sitting between them. Per germline, CDR1 DFQATT and CDR2 SNEGSKA (reference sequence). The CDR3 length is 11 residues. Here the CDR3 DNA reads TGCAGTGCTAGAGACCTAGAGTTGCAGTACTTC. It is translated as CSARDLELQYF.

The gene calls are TRBV10-3 and TRBJ1-5; TRBD1 might be the D (5 bases). The V end was cut by 6 bases, the J end by 3 bases, with 15 bases between. Germline CDR1 and CDR2: ENHRY and SYGVKD. The CDR3 length is 15 residues. The CDR3 is CAIRDQDRANQPQHF. CDR3 sequence (DNA): TGTGCCATCAGAGACCAAGACAGAGCCAATCAGCCCCAGCATTTT.

The DNA for the CDR3 is TGTGCCAGCAGCCAAGATTGGGCAGGGGATGGAAACACCATATATTTT. This gives the protein CASSQDWAGDGNTIYF. V and J are TRBV3-1 (or the pseudogene TRBV3-2) and TRBJ1-3; TRBD1 is a possible D gene (6 bases). Germline CDR1 reads LGHDT; CDR2 reads YNNKEL (reference sequence). The CDR3 loop spans 16 amino acids. V was trimmed by 0 bases and J by 3 bases, leaving 12 bases between them.

This clone was seen a single time. This chain uses TRBV25-1 with TRBJ2-3; D perhaps matches TRBD1 (6 bases). The CDR3 has 12 residues. The ends were cut back, 4 bases at V and 6 bases at J, with 8 bases in the middle. Looked up from germline, CDR1 is MGHDK and CDR2 is SYGVNS. CDR3 residues: CASSVGADTQYF. The CDR3 coding sequence is TGTGCCAGCAGTGTGGGGGCGGATACGCAGTATTTT.

This clone appeared a single time. The gene calls are TRBV28 and TRBJ1-1; D gene ambiguous. The CDR3 runs 16 residues. The germline gives CDR1 MDHEN, CDR2 SYDVKM. The V end was cut by 6 bases, the J end by 0 bases, with 17 bases between. The CDR3 loop is CASRPSGFSMNTEAFF. The CDR3 bases are TGTGCCAGCAGACCATCGGGTTTTTCCATGAACACTGAAGCTTTCTTT.

The chain is built from TRBV9 and TRBJ2-1; the D gene is possibly TRBD2 (6 bases). The CDR3 is 15 residues long. The germline V gene encodes CDR1 SGDLS and CDR2 YYNGEE. V lost 0 bases and J lost 3, with 10 bases in between. DNA of the CDR3: TGTGCCAGCAGCGTAGGGCGGGGAATCTACAATGAGCAGTTCTTC. This gives the protein CASSVGRGIYNEQFF.

The J gene is TRBJ2-5, the V gene TRBV18, with D possibly TRBD1 on 6 matching bases. Trimming removed 3 bases at V and 5 bases at J, with 10 bases between. CDR1 is KGHSH and CDR2 is LQKENI in the germline V gene. The CDR3 covers 13 residues. CDR3 region: CASSPAGEETQYF. CDR3 DNA sequence: TGTGCCAGCTCACCGGCAGGGGAGGAGACCCAGTACTTC.

V and J are TRBV3-1 (or the pseudogene TRBV3-2) and TRBJ2-4, with a possible D match to TRBD1 (6 bases). Germline assignment: CDR1 LGHDT and CDR2 YNNKEL (reference sequence). Trimming took 1 base from V and 5 from J, leaving 12 bases between them. There are 15 residues in the CDR3. In DNA form, the CDR3 reads TGTGCCAGCAGCCAAGGAGGGGGACCCCAAAACATTCAGTACTTC. Protein product: CASSQGGGPQNIQYF.

The rearrangement links TRBV29-1 to TRBJ2-3; no firm D call. The CDR3 consists of 14 residues. V was pared by 3 bases and J by 5 bases, with 15 bases between. The germline CDR1 and CDR2 sequences are SQVTM and ANQGSEA. The CDR3 DNA follows: TGCAGCGTTGATCTGCAGGCCCCCCGAGATACGCAGTATTTT. It yields the protein CSVDLQAPRDTQYF.

Ten or more counts support this clone. Other nucleotide sequences from this sample produce the same CDR3. The gene calls are TRBV5-1 and TRBJ1-5; the D gene is possibly TRBD1 (6 bases). This CDR3 is 15 amino acids long. The ends were cut back, 1 base at V and 0 bases at J, with 8 bases in the middle. The germline V gene has CDR1 SGHRS and CDR2 YFSETQ. The CDR3 sequence: CASSLTGYSNQPQHF. The CDR3 DNA sequence: TGCGCCAGCAGCTTGACAGGGTATAGCAATCAGCCCCAGCATTTT.

This chain's CDR3 is CASSLSGRGNGYTF. The CDR3 nucleotides read TGTGCCAGCAGTTTATCGGGAAGGGGTAATGGCTACACCTTC. This chain uses TRBV27 with TRBJ1-2, with a weak D call TRBD1 (5 bases). CDR1 and CDR2 (germline): MNHEY, SMNVEV (reference sequence). The germline V and J ends were trimmed by 0 bases and 6 bases, with 11 bases remaining between them. The CDR3 runs 14 residues.

This rearrangement joins TRBV28 to TRBJ1-2; 7 bases fit TRBD1. The germline V gene has CDR1 MDHEN and CDR2 SYDVKM. This CDR3 contains 15 residues. Trimming removed 3 bases from V and 5 bases from J; junction bases left unmatched: 9. The CDR3 nucleotides read TGTGCCAGCAGTTTCGACAGGGCACTTAGGTATGGCTACACCTTC. As protein: CASSFDRALRYGYTF.

The V call is TRBV7-2, the J call TRBJ2-1, with D possibly being TRBD2 (6 bases). The CDR3 is 15 amino acids. The germline V gene has CDR1 SGHTA and CDR2 FQGNSA. Trimming left V 5 bases short and J 10 bases short, with 21 bases between. CDR3 region: CASSPEAGSGIEQFF. In DNA form, the CDR3 reads TGTGCCAGCAGCCCAGAGGCGGGATCCGGGATCGAGCAGTTCTTC.

V gene TRBV6-5 combines with J gene TRBJ1-4; 7 nucleotides match TRBD1. The CDR3 has 15 residues. The germline V gene encodes CDR1 MNHEY and CDR2 SVGAGI. V lost 2 bases and J lost 3; bases outside the gene matches: 3. The CDR3 loop reads CASSYQGQSNEKLFF. The DNA for the CDR3 is TGTGCCAGCAGTTACCAGGGACAGTCTAATGAAAAACTGTTTTTT.

The chain carries TRBV18 and TRBJ2-5, with D maybe TRBD2 (5 bases). The CDR3 sequence is 15 residues long. Germline V lookup: CDR1 KGHSH, CDR2 LQKENI. The V and J ends lost 0 bases and 5 bases respectively, with 13 bases between them. The CDR3 sequence is CASSPPSRPGETQYF. CDR3 DNA sequence: TGTGCCAGCTCACCACCTAGTCGTCCGGGGGAGACCCAGTACTTC.

The chain is built from TRBV20-1 and TRBJ2-1; tentatively, D is TRBD2 (6 bases). Germline CDR1 is DFQATT and CDR2 is SNEGSKA (reference sequence). V lost 3 bases to trimming and J lost 1 base, with 10 bases between them. This CDR3 contains 14 residues. The CDR3 DNA follows: TGCAGTGCTAGTGACGGAGGGTCCTACAATGAGCAGTTCTTC. Amino acids: CSASDGGSYNEQFF.

The chain combines TRBV7-8 with TRBJ2-7; the match to TRBD1 covers 9 bases. In germline, CDR1 is SGHVS, CDR2 FQNEAQ. The CDR3 is 14 amino acids. The trim removed 2 bases at V and 2 bases at J, leaving 1 base unmatched. This CDR3 reads CASSLRQGAYEQYF. The CDR3 DNA reads as TGTGCCAGCAGCTTAAGACAGGGGGCCTACGAGCAGTACTTC.

The chain has TRBV6-5 and TRBJ1-1, with D possibly matching TRBD1 (6 bases). The CDR3 totals 14 residues. V gave up 7 bases and J gave up 1 base, with 13 bases separating them. Germline V lookup: CDR1 MNHEY, CDR2 SVGAGI. In DNA, the CDR3 is TGTGCCAGCAACACAGGGAATTCGAACACTGAAGCTTTCTTT. Residues: CASNTGNSNTEAFF.

The V gene is TRBV19, the J gene TRBJ2-3, with D perhaps TRBD1 (6 bases). V lost 1 base and J lost 3, with 8 bases in between. Germline loops: CDR1 LNHDA, CDR2 SQIVND (reference sequence). This CDR3 comprises 14 residues. Here the CDR3 DNA reads TGTGCCAGTAGTATAGTACAGGGAACAGATACGCAGTATTTT. It yields the protein CASSIVQGTDTQYF.

The CDR3 coding sequence is TGTGCCAGCAGCCAAGCCGTTGGGAGGACTGAAGCTTTCTTT. Its translation: CASSQAVGRTEAFF. The chain carries TRBV3-1 (or the pseudogene TRBV3-2) and TRBJ1-1; D remains unclear. Germline V gives CDR1 LGHDT, CDR2 YNNKEL (reference sequence). This CDR3 comprises 14 residues. The ends were cut back, 1 base at V and 5 bases at J, with 11 bases in the middle.